This T cell receptor (beta chain) was recovered during a study of cytomegalovirus exposure and HLA in healthy donors. Trimming took 3 bases from V and 0 from J; bases not matched to a gene: 0. From germline, CDR1 is GTSNPN and CDR2 SVGIG (reference sequence). The CDR3 has 13 amino acids. Study results and caveats: High sensitivity and specificity were reportedly achieved when the classifier diagnosed cytomegalovirus status.

Donors had nominal health at sampling but likely had unrecorded immune exposures. To note about this clone: Its target is unknown.

PCR employed 60 Vbeta and 13 Jbeta primers. Profiled with immunoSEQ multiplex PCR; TCRdb holds only in-frame clones, not every one. The data hold tens of thousands of clones, with about 77% observed a single time. This receptor was taken from a male donor in good health and CMV-seropositive. The rearrangement uses TRBV30 and TRBJ2-7; TRBD1 agrees at 9 bases. Sequencing used PBMCs. The DNA for the CDR3 is TGTGCCTGGAGACAGGGGGCCTCCTACGAGCAGTACTTC. Encoded protein: CAWRQGASYEQYF.